The 14 T cell receptor beta chains given below trace back to one sample, sequenced in a study of a mutant IDH1 vaccine in newly diagnosed glioma. Measured with immunoSEQ multiplex PCR; TCRdb has only the in-frame clones, and not every one. The sample has about 56,000 clones, around 87% seen once. No antigens are known for them. The sample's time point: week 23, last vaccination. Vaccination used 300 ug of mutant IDH1 20-mer peptide per dose, with topical imiquimod. Sample: PBMCs, taken from a glioma patient whose treatment included an IDH1 peptide vaccine. These receptors were collected from a man in his forties with glioma.

The chain joins TRBV7-2 to TRBJ2-1, with 10 bases fitting TRBD2. The CDR3 is 16 residues long. Germline assignment: CDR1 SGHTA and CDR2 FQGNSA. V dropped 1 base and J dropped 7; count of bases not matched to a gene: 7. The CDR3 protein is CASSLDRASGRNEQFF. In DNA form, the CDR3 reads TGTGCCAGCAGCTTAGACCGGGCTAGCGGGAGAAATGAGCAGTTCTTC.

This clone was found once. V and J are TRBV29-1 and TRBJ2-1; a weak D match, TRBD1 (6 bases). Trimming took 2 bases from V and 1 from J, leaving 15 bases between them. Germline V CDR1 and CDR2: SQVTM, ANQGSEA. The CDR3 length is 16 residues. CDR3 coding DNA: TGCAGCGTTGAATCGTCAGGGGCGGAATCCTACAATGAGCAGTTCTTC. Translating it yields CSVESSGAESYNEQFF.

The chain joins TRBV23-1 to TRBJ2-2, with 7 bases fitting TRBD2. TRBV23-1 is an open reading frame, and its role is uncertain. This CDR3 region has 18 residues. Germline trimming cut 4 bases from V and 12 bases from J; bases unmatched to any gene: 23. In nucleotides, the CDR3 is TGCGCCAGCAGTCTCCGGGAGGACTTCGACTCTCTAGGTCGGAAGCTGTTTTTT. Residues: CASSLREDFDSLGRKLFF.

The CDR3 nucleotides are TGTGCCAGCAGTGAACTCGGGACAATCTCCTACAATGAGCAGTTCTTC. Residues: CASSELGTISYNEQFF. The rearrangement joins TRBV6-1 to TRBJ2-1; possible D gene TRBD1, 6 bases. With 2 bases removed from V and 0 bases from J, the gap between germline ends came to 11 bases. Looked up from germline, CDR1 is MNHNS and CDR2 is SASEGT. This CDR3 spans 16 amino acids.

The rearrangement uses TRBV21-1 and TRBJ2-7; the DNA was not compared with TRBD2, the D call given in the table. TRBV21-1 constitutes a pseudogene. CDR3 length equals 17 residues. The CDR3 DNA is TGTGCCAGCAGCAAAATACCGACGGGCGGGAGGGCGTACGAGCAGTACTTC. Protein product: CASSKIPTGGRAYEQYF.

This clone showed up just a few times. The rearrangement links TRBV7-2 to TRBJ1-1; maybe TRBD1 (5 bases). The V and J ends lost 1 base and 8 bases respectively, with 11 bases between them. The CDR3 consists of 13 residues. From germline, CDR1 is SGHTA and CDR2 FQGNSA. CDR3 in amino acids: CASSLDAGTEAFF. The CDR3 DNA follows: TGTGCCAGCAGCTTAGACGCCGGGACGGAAGCTTTCTTT.

The genes are TRBV6-1 and TRBJ2-5; D might be TRBD1 (6 bases). The J call may be faulty, since TRBJ2-7 better matches the DNA end. The length of the CDR3 is 13 residues. CDR1 MNHNS and CDR2 SASEGT come from the germline V gene. The CDR3 reads CASSDGGQYEQYF. The CDR3 region has the DNA TGTGCCAGCAGTGATGGGGGCCAGTACGAGCAGTACTTC.

The chain uses TRBV2 and TRBJ2-7, with D possibly matching TRBD1 (5 bases). The germline CDR1 and CDR2 sequences are SNHLY and FYNNEI. The CDR3 is made up of 12 amino acids. V was cut by 7 bases and J by 4 bases, with 11 bases left in between. The CDR3 region is CASIQGRYEQYF. The CDR3, as DNA: TGTGCCAGCATTCAGGGAAGATACGAGCAGTACTTC.

The V gene is TRBV4-2, the J gene TRBJ1-4; TRBD1 aligns across 7 bases. The CDR3 is 16 amino acids. Germline-derived CDR1 and CDR2 are LGHNA and YNFKEQ. With 4 bases clipped from V and 4 bases from J, the junction kept 9 bases outside the gene matches. The CDR3 spells CASSRDMAGGNEKLFF. CDR3 nucleotide sequence: TGTGCCAGCAGCCGAGACATGGCAGGGGGTAATGAAAAACTGTTTTTT.

The chain carries TRBV5-6 and TRBJ2-1, with 9 bases lining up with TRBD2. The V segment lost 4 bases and the J segment 4 bases; nucleotides outside the gene matches: 9. Germline CDR1 and CDR2: SGHDT and YYEEEE. The length of the CDR3 is 16 residues. Written as DNA, the CDR3 is TGTGCCAGCAGCCTAACCGGGACTAGCTCGTACAATGAGCAGTTCTTC. The encoded protein is CASSLTGTSSYNEQFF.

This chain connects TRBV9 to TRBJ2-1; TRBD2 aligns across 10 bases. CDR1 is SGDLS, CDR2 YYNGEE, per germline. The V segment lost 3 bases and the J segment 6 bases; nucleotides outside the gene matches: 6. CDR3 length equals 15 residues. This CDR3 is CASSELAGNTNEQFF. The DNA for the CDR3 is TGTGCCAGCAGCGAACTAGCGGGAAACACCAATGAGCAGTTCTTC. The variable domain in full, with the rest retrieved from reference TRBV9 and TRBJ2-1, is DSGVTQTPKHLITATGQRVTLRCSPRSGDLSVYWYQQSLDQGLQFLIQYYNGEERAKGNILERFSAQQFPDLHSELNLSSLELGDSALYFCASSELAGNTNEQFFGPGTRLTVL.

This clone was observed a few times. The chain is built from TRBV9 and TRBJ2-1; TRBD2 agrees at 9 bases. Per the germline V gene, CDR1 is SGDLS and CDR2 is YYNGEE. V shed 0 bases and J 3 bases; nucleotides not matched to a gene: 1. The CDR3 sequence is 15 residues long. The CDR3 bases are TGTGCCAGCAGCGTAGGAGCGGGAGGCTACAATGAGCAGTTCTTC. Encoded protein: CASSVGAGGYNEQFF.

The CDR3, as DNA: TGTGCCAGCAGTTACTCCCCGGATGCTTATTACGAGCAGTACTTC. Protein: CASSYSPDAYYEQYF. The chain recombines TRBV6-5 with TRBJ2-7, with no clear D. V was clipped by 0 bases and J by 4 bases, with 13 bases between them. Germline V gene sequence: CDR1 MNHEY, CDR2 SVGAGI. CDR3 length: 15 amino acids.

The chain combines TRBV27 with TRBJ2-3; TRBD2 matches at 9 bases. CDR1 is MNHEY, CDR2 SMNVEV, per germline (reference sequence). The CDR3 is 18 amino acids. Germline trimming cut 0 bases from V and 2 bases from J; bases unmatched to any gene: 9. The CDR3 spells CASSLSVGGGRATDTQYF. For the CDR3, the DNA is TGTGCCAGCAGTTTATCGGTCGGGGGCGGGAGGGCCACAGATACGCAGTATTTT.